The 21 T cell receptor beta chains in this list originate from one sample, sequenced in a study of cytomegalovirus exposure and HLA in healthy donors (dated by TCRdb to 2016 to 2017). Libraries were prepared through the immunoSEQ multiplex PCR assay. The multiplex PCR relied on a mix of 60 forward primers for TCR Vbeta segments and 13 reverse primers for TCR Jbeta segments. The source is immuneACCESS, and TCRdb retained only in-frame sequences with V and J called. Part of the clones is not carried over; for the studies checked, unresolved V genes explain less than half of this, and the remainder is unexplained. For this sample the table gives some 120,000 clones, of which around 68% were detected only once. The ten largest clones take up more than 3.5% of the sample. Sequencing was carried out using PBMCs. The receptors stem from a middle-aged man in good health and CMV-seropositive.

The CDR3 here is CASSLVLATGWNQPQHF. The CDR3 nucleotides read TGTGCCAGCAGCTTGGTTCTCGCGACAGGGTGGAATCAGCCCCAGCATTTT. The chain combines TRBV5-8 with TRBJ1-5; 7 bases align to TRBD1. V gave up 0 bases and J gave up 4 bases; unmatched junction bases: 10. Per the germline V gene, CDR1 is SGHTS and CDR2 is YDEGEE. The CDR3 length is 17 residues.

The chain is built from TRBV6-6 and TRBJ1-2, with D maybe TRBD1 (6 bases). This CDR3 comprises 16 residues. V dropped 6 bases and J dropped 5 bases, with 22 bases sitting between them. Germline assignment: CDR1 MNHNY and CDR2 SVGAGI (reference sequence). The CDR3 is CASSSNVQGMGYGYTF. DNA of the CDR3: TGTGCCAGCAGCTCCAATGTACAGGGTATGGGGTATGGCTACACCTTC.

The chain employs TRBV7-2 and TRBJ1-3; D is possibly TRBD1 (5 bases). The CDR3 sequence is 17 residues long. V was shortened by 3 bases and J by 0 bases, with 15 bases between the two germline ends. Germline values: CDR1 SGHTA, CDR2 FQGNSA. In DNA, the CDR3 is TGTGCCAGCAGCTTCGGGGGGGGGACGGCCTCTGGAAACACCATATATTTT. Amino acids: CASSFGGGTASGNTIYF. Full variable domain (outside the CDR3, taken from reference TRBV7-2 and TRBJ1-3): GAGVSQSPSNKVTEKGKDVELRCDPISGHTALYWYRQSLGQGLEFLIYFQGNSAPDKSGLPSDRFSAERTGGSVSTLTIQRTQQEDSAVYLCASSFGGGTASGNTIYFGEGSWLTVV.

The chain recombines TRBV6-5 with TRBJ1-5; possible D gene TRBD1, 6 bases. The V gene lost 7 bases and the J gene lost 2 bases, with 6 bases spanning the gap. The CDR3 sequence is 12 residues long. In germline, CDR1 is MNHEY, CDR2 SVGAGI. CDR3 bases: TGTGCCAGCAAGGGGGGCAATCAGCCCCAGCATTTT. This encodes CASKGGNQPQHF.

The rearrangement uses TRBV7-8 and TRBJ2-1; D might be TRBD2 (5 bases). The germline V and J ends were trimmed by 8 bases and 0 bases, with 14 bases remaining between them. The CDR3 length is 15 residues. From germline, CDR1 is SGHVS and CDR2 FQNEAQ. CDR3 in DNA: TGTGCCAGCCTTCCCCGGGGAAGCTCCTACAATGAGCAGTTCTTC. Encoded protein: CASLPRGSSYNEQFF.

This chain joins TRBV9 and TRBJ1-3; D is possibly TRBD1 (5 bases). Germline V lookup: CDR1 SGDLS, CDR2 YYNGEE. Trimming cost V 4 bases and J 0 bases, with 17 bases left between them. This CDR3 has 17 residues. CDR3 protein: CASSPGWGGFSGNTIYF. CDR3 nucleotides: TGTGCCAGCAGCCCGGGATGGGGGGGATTCTCTGGAAACACCATATATTTT. Drawing the rest from reference TRBV9 and TRBJ1-3, the complete variable domain is DSGVTQTPKHLITATGQRVTLRCSPRSGDLSVYWYQQSLDQGLQFLIQYYNGEERAKGNILERFSAQQFPDLHSELNLSSLELGDSALYFCASSPGWGGFSGNTIYFGEGSWLTVV.

This chain links TRBV7-9 with TRBJ2-2; TRBD2 aligns across 7 bases. The CDR3 is 17 amino acids. The germline CDR1 and CDR2 sequences are SEHNR and FQNEAQ (reference sequence). With V trimmed by 5 bases and J by 6 bases, 15 bases remained unmatched. CDR3: CASSLGGTNRRSGELFF. CDR3 coding DNA: TGTGCCAGCAGCCTCGGGGGGACGAATCGTAGGTCCGGGGAGCTGTTTTTT.

This chain uses TRBV6-1 with TRBJ2-7; 8 positions match TRBD1. The CDR3 spans 15 residues. Germline trimming cut 5 bases from V and 0 bases from J; bases unmatched to any gene: 6. CDR1 MNHNS and CDR2 SASEGT come from the germline V gene. The CDR3 coding sequence is TGTGCCAGCAGTTCTCGGACAGGGTCCTCCTACGAGCAGTACTTC. Its translation is CASSSRTGSSYEQYF.

This sequence joins TRBV2 and TRBJ1-2, with TRBD1 as a possible D gene (5 bases). This CDR3 comprises 13 residues. CDR1 is SNHLY, CDR2 FYNNEI, per germline. V lost 7 bases and J lost 4, with 13 bases in between. CDR3 sequence reads: CASTRQSPYGYTF. For the CDR3, the DNA is TGTGCCAGCACCCGACAGTCCCCCTATGGCTACACCTTC.

Only a few counts were recorded for this clone. The chain uses TRBV6-1 and TRBJ1-4; TRBD1 matches at 7 bases. Germline V CDR1 and CDR2: MNHNS, SASEGT. The junction had 5 bases not matched to a gene; V was cut back by 6 bases and J by 7 bases. The CDR3 is 13 amino acids. CDR3 coding DNA: TGTGCCAGCAGCCTCGACAGGGCTGAAAAACTGTTTTTT. This encodes CASSLDRAEKLFF.

CDR3 residues: CASSQDQGVGTEAFF. The CDR3, as DNA: TGTGCCAGCAGCCAAGATCAGGGGGTGGGCACTGAAGCTTTCTTT. The chain uses TRBV4-2 and TRBJ1-1; 7 nucleotides match TRBD1. The CDR3 consists of 15 residues. Germline CDR1 reads LGHNA; CDR2 reads YNFKEQ. Losses at the gene ends were 0 bases for V and 4 bases for J; bases not matched to a gene: 5.

This sequence joins TRBV9 and TRBJ2-7, with 9 bases lining up with TRBD1. CDR3 length: 17 amino acids. The V segment lost 0 bases and the J segment 2 bases; nucleotides outside the gene matches: 9. Germline V gene lookup returns CDR1 SGDLS and CDR2 YYNGEE. The CDR3 nucleotides read TGTGCCAGCAGCGTAGGGGGAGGGACAGGGTACACCTACGAGCAGTACTTC. Encoded protein: CASSVGGGTGYTYEQYF.

This clone is a singleton in its sample. V usage is TRBV4-1 and J usage is TRBJ1-4, with D possibly TRBD1 on 6 matching bases. The CDR3 spans 13 residues. CDR1 is MGHRA and CDR2 is YSYEKL in the germline V gene. V gave up 7 bases and J gave up 8 bases, with 14 bases separating them. CDR3 nucleotides: TGCGCCAGCACAGGGGAAGATGGAGAAAAACTGTTTTTT. This gives the protein CASTGEDGEKLFF.

The chain has TRBV7-8 and TRBJ2-2, with 10 bases identical to TRBD1. The length of the CDR3 is 15 residues. V lost 5 bases to trimming and J lost 5 bases; unmatched junction nucleotides: 5. Germline-derived CDR1 and CDR2 are SGHVS and FQNEAQ. The CDR3 protein is CASSRTGQGTGELFF. For the CDR3, the DNA is TGTGCCAGCAGCAGAACGGGACAGGGGACCGGGGAGCTGTTTTTT.

The CDR3 region is CASNPAGVTDTQYF. CDR3 coding DNA: TGTGCCAGCAACCCAGCGGGGGTCACAGATACGCAGTATTTT. This sequence joins TRBV6-5 and TRBJ2-3; 8 bases align to TRBD2. CDR1 is MNHEY and CDR2 is SVGAGI in the germline V gene. Trimming removed 7 bases from V and 2 bases from J; junction bases left unmatched: 5. The CDR3 is 14 amino acids.

The chain links TRBV29-1 to TRBJ2-3, with TRBD1 identical over 7 bases. Germline values: CDR1 SQVTM, CDR2 ANQGSEA. J lost 6 bases, V lost 7 bases, and 16 bases had no gene match. There are 15 residues in the CDR3. The CDR3 DNA is TGCAGCGGAATTACCGGGACAGCCCCGATCGATACGCAGTATTTT. It is translated as CSGITGTAPIDTQYF.

The V and J genes are TRBV27 and TRBJ1-1; 8 bases map to TRBD1. CDR1 and CDR2 (germline): MNHEY, SMNVEV (reference sequence). The CDR3 covers 18 residues. Trimming removed 1 base from V and 1 base from J; junction bases left unmatched: 11. Here the CDR3 reads CASSLYTSDRGRNTEAFF. The CDR3 coding sequence is TGTGCCAGCAGTTTATACACTTCAGACAGGGGCCGGAACACTGAAGCTTTCTTT.

V is TRBV4-1 and J is TRBJ2-7, with TRBD1 matching over 9 bases. The J segment lost 3 bases and the V segment lost 0 bases, leaving 12 bases of the junction unmatched. CDR3 length: 18 residues. Per germline, CDR1 MGHRA and CDR2 YSYEKL. CDR3 sequence: CASSQDHKRGQGIYEQYF. The CDR3 nucleotides are TGCGCCAGCAGCCAAGATCATAAGAGGGGACAGGGAATCTACGAGCAGTACTTC.

Here the CDR3 reads CAISETGGNLQETQYF. Here the CDR3 DNA reads TGTGCCATCAGTGAAACAGGGGGCAACCTCCAAGAGACCCAGTACTTC. This chain uses TRBV10-3 with TRBJ2-5; 9 nucleotides line up with TRBD1. The CDR3 contains 16 residues. Germline V gene data show CDR1 as ENHRY and CDR2 as SYGVKD. J was trimmed by 1 base and V by 3 bases; bases with no gene match: 6.

This clone has only a few counts. The gene calls are TRBV25-1 and TRBJ2-4, with D possibly TRBD2 on 6 matching bases. CDR1 MGHDK and CDR2 SYGVNS come from the germline V gene. CDR3 length equals 13 residues. V was cut by 8 bases and J by 3 bases, with 11 bases left in between. For the CDR3, the DNA is TGTGCCAGCGGCGGGAACAGCAAAAACATTCAGTACTTC. This codes for CASGGNSKNIQYF. The full variable domain, rest sourced from reference TRBV25-1 and TRBJ2-4, is EADIYQTPRYLVIGTGKKITLECSQTMGHDKMYWYQQDPGMELHLIHYSYGVNSTEKGDLSSESTVSRIRTEHFPLTLESARPSHTSQYLCASGGNSKNIQYFGAGTRLSVL.

The chain carries TRBV5-6 and TRBJ1-4, with no clear D. This CDR3 comprises 16 residues. V was pared by 4 bases and J by 3 bases, with 16 bases between. The V gene's germline CDR1 is SGHDT and CDR2 YYEEEE. The CDR3 region has the DNA TGTGCCAGCAGCCCCGGGGTGTTGGATGCTAATGAAAAACTGTTTTTT. This codes for CASSPGVLDANEKLFF.